This TCR beta chain was captured by sequencing in a study of T cell repertoires in cytomegalovirus infection. The CDR3 is made up of 14 amino acids. Germline V gives CDR1 MNHEY, CDR2 SVGAGI. The V end lost 7 bases, the J end lost 4 bases, and 14 bases lay between the germline ends. Regarding the study as a whole: Cumulative frequency (of public TCR beta family members) identified carriers of CMV plus the relevant HLA. HLA-C-restricted CMV-specific TCR beta clonotypes were dominant in the ex vivo response.

This clonotype appeared a few times. The antigen remains unidentified. TCRdb redid the calling of the reads with MiXCR, one entry per CDR3 protein. This table holds about 270,000 distinct CDR3 sequences, about 20% found once. J is TRBJ2-1 and V is TRBV6-5; D may be TRBD2 (6 bases). This TCR derives from a human donor in good health (CMV status not recorded). Some clones in this sample may be carry-over from other donors' samples. Sequenced material: cultured PBMCs, taken from culture after CMV antigen stimulation. The CDR3: CASKEGDRYNEQFF. CDR3 nucleotides: TGTGCCAGCAAGGAGGGAGATCGATACAATGAGCAGTTCTTC.